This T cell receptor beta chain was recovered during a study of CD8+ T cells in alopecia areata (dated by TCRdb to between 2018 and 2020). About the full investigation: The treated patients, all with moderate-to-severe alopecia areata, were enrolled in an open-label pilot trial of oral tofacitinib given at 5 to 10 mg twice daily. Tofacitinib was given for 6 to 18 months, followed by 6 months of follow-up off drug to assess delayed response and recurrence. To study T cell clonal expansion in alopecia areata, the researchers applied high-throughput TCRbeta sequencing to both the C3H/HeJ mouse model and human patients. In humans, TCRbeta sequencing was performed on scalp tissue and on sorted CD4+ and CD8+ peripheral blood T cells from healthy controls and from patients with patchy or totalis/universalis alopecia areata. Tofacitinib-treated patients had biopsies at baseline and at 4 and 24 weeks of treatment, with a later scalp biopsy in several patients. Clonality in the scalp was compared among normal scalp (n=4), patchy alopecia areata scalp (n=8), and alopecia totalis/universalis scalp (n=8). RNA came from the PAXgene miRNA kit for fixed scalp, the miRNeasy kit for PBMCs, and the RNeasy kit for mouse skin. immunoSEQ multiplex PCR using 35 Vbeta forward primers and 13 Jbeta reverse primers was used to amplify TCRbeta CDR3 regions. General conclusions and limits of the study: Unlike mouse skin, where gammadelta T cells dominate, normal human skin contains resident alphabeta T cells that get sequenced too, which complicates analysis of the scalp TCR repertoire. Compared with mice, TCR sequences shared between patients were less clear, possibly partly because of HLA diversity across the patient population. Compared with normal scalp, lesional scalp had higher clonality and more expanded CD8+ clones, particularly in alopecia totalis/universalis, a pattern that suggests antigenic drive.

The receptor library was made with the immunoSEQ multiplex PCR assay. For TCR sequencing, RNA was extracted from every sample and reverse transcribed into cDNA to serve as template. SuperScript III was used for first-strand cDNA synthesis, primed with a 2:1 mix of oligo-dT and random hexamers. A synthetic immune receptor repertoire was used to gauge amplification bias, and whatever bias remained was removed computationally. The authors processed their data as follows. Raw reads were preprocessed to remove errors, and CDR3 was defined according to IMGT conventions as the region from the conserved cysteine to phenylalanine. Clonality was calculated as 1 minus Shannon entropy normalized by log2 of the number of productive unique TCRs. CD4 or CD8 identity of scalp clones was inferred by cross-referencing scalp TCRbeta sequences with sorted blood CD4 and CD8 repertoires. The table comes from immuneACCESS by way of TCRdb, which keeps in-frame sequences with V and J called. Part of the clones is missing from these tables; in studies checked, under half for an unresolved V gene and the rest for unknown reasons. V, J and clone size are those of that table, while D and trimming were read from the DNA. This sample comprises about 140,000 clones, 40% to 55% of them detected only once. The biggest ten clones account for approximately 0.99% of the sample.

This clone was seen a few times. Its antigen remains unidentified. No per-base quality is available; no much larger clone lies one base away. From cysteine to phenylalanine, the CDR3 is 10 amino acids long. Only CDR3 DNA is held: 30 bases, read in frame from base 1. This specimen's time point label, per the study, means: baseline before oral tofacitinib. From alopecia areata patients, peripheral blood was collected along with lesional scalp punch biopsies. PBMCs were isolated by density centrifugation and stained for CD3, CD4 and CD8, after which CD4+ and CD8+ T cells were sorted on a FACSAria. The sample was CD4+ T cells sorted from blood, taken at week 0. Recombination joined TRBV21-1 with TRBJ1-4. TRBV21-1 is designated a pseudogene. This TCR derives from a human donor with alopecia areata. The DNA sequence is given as TGTGCCAGCAGCACTTACTGGGGAGTTTTT. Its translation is CASSTYWGVF.